One and the same sample provided the 27 T cell receptor beta chains below, sequenced in a study of blood T cell repertoires in COVID-19 (dated by TCRdb to the early 2020s). The library was generated by the immunoSEQ multiplex PCR assay. TCRdb stores this immuneACCESS table with in-frame sequences only. Part of the clones is absent; in the studies checked, under half of the shortfall reflects unresolved V genes, and no reason is known for the rest. The sample contains about 260,000 clones, about 87% of them found a single time. The ten top clones hold 3% to 3.5% of the sample. The sequencing sample was made of PBMCs or T cells enriched from blood (not recorded which). These TCRs come from a woman aged 40 to 49 who had been exposed to COVID-19.

This clone occurred a few times. The chain couples TRBV7-2 to TRBJ1-3; perhaps TRBD1 as D (6 bases). This CDR3 has 15 residues. Per the germline V gene, CDR1 is SGHTA and CDR2 is FQGNSA. V was cut by 2 bases and J by 0 bases, with 8 bases left in between. The CDR3 loop is CASSLQGSSGNTIYF. For the CDR3, the DNA is TGTGCCAGCAGCTTACAGGGGAGCTCTGGAAACACCATATATTTT.

The chain couples TRBV28 to TRBJ1-5, with a tentative D call TRBD1 (6 bases). V gave up 7 bases and J gave up 4 bases, with 14 bases separating them. Germline CDR1 and CDR2: MDHEN and SYDVKM. CDR3 length: 14 residues. The CDR3 protein is CASTQTGRNQPQHF. The CDR3 region has the DNA TGTGCCAGCACCCAGACAGGTCGGAATCAGCCCCAGCATTTT.

The rearrangement uses TRBV6-2 or TRBV6-3 and TRBJ2-1, with 13 nucleotides matching TRBD2. Germline loops: CDR1 MNHEY, CDR2 SVGEGT. The CDR3 loop spans 14 amino acids. The V and J ends lost 2 bases and 11 bases, in that order; junction bases with no gene match: 3. The CDR3 DNA reads as TGTGCCAGCAGTTACGGGACTAGCGGGATCCAGCAGTTCTTC. Translating it yields CASSYGTSGIQQFF.

The V and J genes are TRBV19 and TRBJ1-4, with 10 bases aligning to TRBD1. V was pared by 3 bases and J by 4 bases, with 2 bases of the junction left unmatched. The germline CDR1 and CDR2 sequences are LNHDA and SQIVND (reference sequence). The CDR3 consists of 15 residues. The CDR3 reads CASSIGDRGNEKLFF. The CDR3 DNA reads as TGTGCCAGTAGTATCGGGGACAGGGGTAATGAAAAACTGTTTTTT.

The rearrangement joins TRBV4-2 to TRBJ1-6; a possible D gene is TRBD1 (5 bases). Germline assignment: CDR1 LGHNA and CDR2 YNFKEQ. The CDR3 length is 18 residues. The V and J ends lost 1 base and 0 bases respectively, with 13 bases between them. CDR3 coding DNA: TGTGCCAGCAGCCAAGGTCAGGGTGCCGGCTCCTATAATTCACCCCTCCACTTT. Encoded protein: CASSQGQGAGSYNSPLHF.

The gene calls are TRBV10-3 and TRBJ1-1; D might be TRBD1 (5 bases). Germline lookup yields CDR1 ENHRY and CDR2 SYGVKD. V was cut by 6 bases and J by 7 bases, with 12 bases left in between. CDR3 size: 12 residues. CDR3 nucleotides: TGTGCCATCAGCGACAGAGCCAATGAAGCTTTCTTT. The encoded protein is CAISDRANEAFF.

The V gene is TRBV2, the J gene TRBJ2-2, with 13 nucleotides matching TRBD2. V lost 6 bases, J lost 7 bases, and 8 bases stayed unmatched. This CDR3 region has 16 residues. The germline V gene encodes CDR1 SNHLY and CDR2 FYNNEI. CDR3 nucleotide sequence: TGTGCCAGCAGCCGGCGGACTAGCGGGGGTGGCGGGGAGCTGTTTTTT. This translates into CASSRRTSGGGGELFF. Based on the CDR3 plus reference TRBV2 and TRBJ2-2, the full variable domain is EPEVTQTPSHQVTQMGQEVILRCVPISNHLYFYWYRQILGQKVEFLVSFYNNEISEKSEIFDDQFSVERPDGSNFTLKIRSTKLEDSAMYFCASSRRTSGGGGELFFGEGSRLTVL.

As to this clone: One end of the junction does not line up with germline, which may come from a read error. The J gene is TRBJ1-4, the V gene TRBV5-1, with 9 bases fitting TRBD1. The germline V gene encodes CDR1 SGHRS and CDR2 YFSETQ. The CDR3 extends over 14 amino acids. The CDR3 loop is CASRQDRGNEKLFF. In nucleotides, the CDR3 is TGTGCCAGCAGACAGGACAGGGGAAATGAAAAACTGTTTTTT.

J is TRBJ1-6 and V is TRBV28; 9 bases line up with TRBD1. Germline V gene lookup returns CDR1 MDHEN and CDR2 SYDVKM. This CDR3 is 15 amino acids long. J gave up 8 bases and V 4 bases, and 6 bases lay outside the gene matches. The CDR3 loop reads CASSSGTGMHSPLHF. The CDR3 nucleotides read TGTGCCAGCAGTTCCGGGACAGGGATGCATTCACCCCTCCACTTT.

The rearrangement uses TRBV9 and TRBJ2-1, with 7 bases identical to TRBD2. V gave up 2 bases and J gave up 0 bases; unmatched junction bases: 17. CDR1 is SGDLS, CDR2 YYNGEE, per germline. The CDR3 totals 20 residues. The CDR3 region is CASSVGPMSSGESSYNEQFF. The CDR3, as DNA: TGTGCCAGCAGCGTCGGACCCATGTCCAGCGGGGAATCCTCCTACAATGAGCAGTTCTTC.

The genes are TRBV30 and TRBJ1-2, with D unresolved. The CDR3 has 11 amino acids. V was clipped by 7 bases and J by 8 bases, with 14 bases between them. Germline-derived CDR1 and CDR2 are GTSNPN and SVGIG (reference sequence). CDR3 sequence reads: CASPAGGGYTF. The CDR3 region has the DNA TGTGCCTCCCCGGCGGGAGGCGGCTACACCTTC.

The chain uses TRBV7-6 and TRBJ2-2; tentative D call: TRBD2 (5 bases). Germline V gene data show CDR1 as SGHVS and CDR2 as FNYEAQ. V dropped 5 bases and J dropped 7 bases, with 14 bases sitting between them. The CDR3 runs 14 residues. CDR3 sequence reads: CASSPPAVGGELFF. The CDR3 DNA reads TGTGCCAGCAGCCCCCCAGCGGTCGGCGGGGAGCTGTTTTTT.

The V and J genes are TRBV5-8 and TRBJ1-5; TRBD1 aligns across 9 bases. Germline loops: CDR1 SGHTS, CDR2 YDEGEE. V lost 4 bases to trimming and J lost 4 bases; unmatched junction nucleotides: 6. This CDR3 spans 15 amino acids. DNA of the CDR3: TGTGCCAGCAGCGATGGACAGGGGTTAAATCAGCCCCAGCATTTT. This gives the protein CASSDGQGLNQPQHF.

This clone was picked up one time. The V gene is TRBV30, the J gene TRBJ1-1; 7 nucleotides align to TRBD1. CDR1 and CDR2 (germline): GTSNPN, SVGIG (reference sequence). This CDR3 spans 11 amino acids. J gave up 8 bases and V 6 bases, and 6 bases lay outside the gene matches. CDR3 DNA: TGTGCCTGTATAGGGACAGCCGAAGCTTTCTTT. Translation: CACIGTAEAFF.

This chain links TRBV3-1 (or the pseudogene TRBV3-2) with TRBJ1-2, with no clear D. The CDR3 is made up of 12 amino acids. V lost 4 bases to trimming and J lost 6 bases, with 9 bases between them. CDR1 is LGHDT and CDR2 is YNNKEL in the germline V gene (reference sequence). Here the CDR3 reads CASSLSRDGYTF. As DNA, the CDR3 is TGTGCCAGCAGCCTTAGCCGGGATGGCTACACCTTC.

This clone was detected a few times. At one end, the junction sequence differs from germline, possibly due to a read error. In the same sample, other DNA sequences code for this CDR3. The chain is built from TRBV5-1 and TRBJ2-3; 13 bases line up with TRBD2. This CDR3 has 15 amino acids. Looked up from germline, CDR1 is SGHRS and CDR2 is YFSETQ. Here the CDR3 reads CASRLAGGNTDTQYF. DNA of the CDR3: TGTGCCAGCAGACTAGCGGGAGGTAACACAGATACGCAGTATTTT.

Regarding this clone: A read error may produce the germline difference seen at one junction end. The genes are TRBV5-1 and TRBJ1-1; 10 nucleotides match TRBD1. The germline CDR1 and CDR2 sequences are SGHRS and YFSETQ. The CDR3 totals 17 residues. The CDR3 loop reads CASSSRDRGFRGTEAFF. The DNA of the CDR3 is TGTGCCAGCAGCTCACGGGACAGGGGTTTTAGAGGCACTGAAGCTTTCTTT.

The V gene is TRBV7-2, the J gene TRBJ2-7, with 8 bases aligning to TRBD2. CDR3 length equals 15 residues. Germline V gives CDR1 SGHTA, CDR2 FQGNSA. After removal of 5 bases from V and 1 base from J, the junction contained 7 bases not matched to a gene. CDR3 residues: CASSEAGTRSYEQYF. For the CDR3, the DNA is TGTGCCAGCAGCGAAGCCGGGACTAGATCCTACGAGCAGTACTTC.

The chain links TRBV5-1 to TRBJ1-3; D unclear. From germline, CDR1 is SGHRS and CDR2 YFSETQ. Trimming left V 7 bases short and J 0 bases short, with 8 bases between. The CDR3 length is 13 residues. In DNA, the CDR3 is TGCGCCAGCCGCGAACCCTCTGGAAACACCATATATTTT. Amino acids: CASREPSGNTIYF.

V usage is TRBV6-5 and J usage is TRBJ2-1; D uncertain. V was pared by 5 bases and J by 9 bases, with 11 bases between. CDR1 MNHEY and CDR2 SVGAGI come from the germline V gene. This CDR3 has 12 amino acids. DNA of the CDR3: TGTGCCAGCAGTAGCCTATACGGTGAGCAGTTCTTC. As protein: CASSSLYGEQFF.

The chain links TRBV7-3 to TRBJ1-1; possibly TRBD1 for D (5 bases). The CDR3 spans 16 residues. V shed 6 bases and J shed 8 bases, with 25 bases lying between them. Germline CDR1 is SGHTA and CDR2 is FQGTGA. Written as DNA, the CDR3 is TGTGCCAGCAGTCTACTTATCCGTGACGGAGGGGAGGAAGCTTTCTTT. Its translation: CASSLLIRDGGEEAFF.

The rearrangement links TRBV28 to TRBJ2-6; 10 nucleotides line up with TRBD1. This CDR3 region has 16 residues. Germline CDR1 reads MDHEN; CDR2 reads SYDVKM. With 8 bases clipped from V and 3 bases from J, the junction kept 7 bases outside the gene matches. The CDR3 here is CASWDRGRSGANVLTF. In nucleotides, the CDR3 is TGTGCCAGCTGGGACAGGGGACGGAGTGGGGCCAACGTCCTGACTTTC. Variable domain in full (rest from reference TRBV28 and TRBJ2-6): DVKVTQSSRYLVKRTGEKVFLECVQDMDHENMFWYRQDPGLGLRLIYFSYDVKMKEKGDIPEGYSVSREKKERFSLILESASTNQTSMYLCASWDRGRSGANVLTFGAGSRLTVL.

The chain joins TRBV7-2 to TRBJ2-3; the match to TRBD2 covers 12 bases. This CDR3 has 16 amino acids. CDR1 SGHTA and CDR2 FQGNSA come from the germline V gene. J lost 1 base, V lost 4 bases, and 3 bases had no gene match. For the CDR3, the DNA is TGTGCCAGCAGCTCTTCTAGCGGGGGGGGCACAGATACGCAGTATTTT. Translated, it gives CASSSSSGGGTDTQYF. The full variable domain, in which reference TRBV7-2 and TRBJ2-3 provide the parts outside the CDR3, is GAGVSQSPSNKVTEKGKDVELRCDPISGHTALYWYRQSLGQGLEFLIYFQGNSAPDKSGLPSDRFSAERTGGSVSTLTIQRTQQEDSAVYLCASSSSSGGGTDTQYFGPGTRLTVL.

This clone was seen only a few times. The CDR3 DNA reads as TGTGCCATCAGTGGAGCGGGGGGGCTCTCAGAGACCCAGTACTTC. This sequence encodes CAISGAGGLSETQYF. The chain uses TRBV10-3 and TRBJ2-5, with TRBD2 matching over 10 bases. V trimming: 4 bases; J trimming: 4 bases; junction bases outside the gene matches: 6. From germline, CDR1 is ENHRY and CDR2 SYGVKD. This CDR3 contains 15 residues.

The rearrangement uses TRBV10-3 and TRBJ2-1, with 10 positions matching TRBD2. Germline V gene data show CDR1 as ENHRY and CDR2 as SYGVKD. The CDR3 consists of 15 residues. With 6 bases clipped from V and 9 bases from J, the junction kept 11 bases outside the gene matches. CDR3 in DNA: TGTGCCATCAGCCCTAGCGGGAGAGTATCGGGTGAGCAGTTCTTC. Translation: CAISPSGRVSGEQFF.

This clone has just a few counts. The CDR3 DNA reads as TGTGCCAGCAGCCCCAAGACGCGGGTGAACAATGAGCAGTTCTTC. Its translation is CASSPKTRVNNEQFF. The J gene is TRBJ2-1, the V gene TRBV7-9, with TRBD2 as a possible D gene (5 bases). Per germline, CDR1 SEHNR and CDR2 FQNEAQ (reference sequence). CDR3 length: 15 residues. Trimming took off 5 bases at V and 5 bases at J, with 16 bases between the two ends.

The chain carries TRBV5-6 and TRBJ1-5, with D perhaps TRBD1 (5 bases). V dropped 4 bases and J dropped 0 bases, with 23 bases sitting between them. CDR1 is SGHDT and CDR2 is YYEEEE in the germline V gene. The CDR3 totals 19 residues. The CDR3 DNA reads TGTGCCAGCAGCCAACCCGATTATCTGACAGACCCTAGCAATCAGCCCCAGCATTTT. Translated, it gives CASSQPDYLTDPSNQPQHF.